This TCR beta chain appears in the sequencing data of a study of naive and memory T cell subsets. Points on this clonotype: Antigen specificity is unknown.

Whole-study findings and limits: There was no ground truth to check naive and memory subset results. Activation and differentiation may alter RNA-based TCR counts.

The CDR3 loop spans 14 amino acids. The V and J ends lost 5 bases and 2 bases respectively, with 11 bases between them. Germline V gene sequence: CDR1 SGHTA, CDR2 FQGNSA. Sorting gates: effector memory CD45RA-CD27-, EMRA CD45RA+CD27-. An equimolar mix of two oligonucleotides served as the beta constant-region primer for TRBC1 and TRBC2. The ligated cDNA underwent four PCR rounds using SP2 and nested alpha and beta constant-region primers. The cDNA 3' end received a ligated single-stranded oligonucleotide carrying the SP2 primer and a 12-nucleotide UMI. MiXCR, applied by TCRdb to the UMI-ligation and nested PCR reads, yields one record per CDR3 protein. The table includes approximately 29,000 distinct CDR3 sequences, roughly 20% detected once.

The sample taken for sequencing was effector memory CD4+ T cells from blood. Subset in this sample: effector memory, CD45RA- CD27-. This chain joins TRBV7-2 and TRBJ2-3; unclear D gene. The receptor was isolated from a human donor in good health. CDR3 DNA sequence: TGTGCCAGCAGCGCTAGGTCCTACACAGATACGCAGTATTTT. Translating it yields CASSARSYTDTQYF.